The rows below give T cell receptor beta chains drawn from one sample of a study of cytomegalovirus exposure and HLA in healthy donors. Generated by immunoSEQ multiplex PCR, the TCRdb table keeps only in-frame clones and is missing some. The table includes 150,000 to 200,000 clones, 75% to 85% detected once. The sample was PBMCs. Source of these receptors: a woman aged 50 to 60 in good health and CMV-seronegative. Each CDR3 is given with its conserved first and last residue. The D gene is left open where the match is weak. Some rows have no size entry. The others give once, few or many, or a class for an expanded clone.

>NA|TRBJ1-4|TRBD1|TRBV5-1
CASSLARDSNPMTGKLFF
TGCGCCAGCAGCTTGGCCCGGGACAGCAATCCCATGACAGGAAAACTGTTTTTT
>NA|TRBJ2-7|TRBD1|TRBV7-3
CASSSGGPSYEQYF
TGTGCCAGCAGCTCAGGGGGCCCCAGCTACGAGCAGTACTTC
>few|TRBJ1-6|NA|TRBV27
CASSFGGPPLHF
TGTGCCAGCAGCTTCGGGGGGCCACCCCTCCACTTT
>few|TRBJ1-2|TRBD1|TRBV5-4
CASSLDRDSNYGYTF
TGTGCCAGCAGCCTTGACAGGGACTCTAACTATGGCTACACCTTC
>NA|TRBJ2-1|TRBD2|TRBV2
CASSVRVAGGPGGFSYNEQFF
TGTGCCAGCAGTGTGAGGGTAGCGGGGGGGCCTGGGGGTTTCTCCTACAATGAGCAGTTCTTC
>NA|TRBJ1-2|NA|TRBV28
CASSLPSGSFYGYTF
TGTGCCAGCAGTCTCCCATCAGGCAGCTTCTATGGCTACACCTTC
>few|TRBJ1-4|NA|TRBV7-9
CASSPGETKDEKLFF
TGTGCCAGCAGCCCCGGGGAGACGAAGGATGAAAAACTGTTTTTT
>NA|TRBJ2-5|NA|TRBV18
CASSQGRVETQYF
TGTGCCAGCTCACAGGGCAGGGTGGAGACCCAGTACTTC
>NA|TRBJ2-7|TRBD2|TRBV18
CASSGRGGGYEQYF
TGTGCCAGCTCAGGGCGGGGCGGGGGCTACGAGCAGTACTTC
>NA|TRBJ1-2|TRBD1|TRBV18
CASSPPGQGNYGYTF
TGTGCCAGCTCACCCCCGGGACAGGGGAACTATGGCTACACCTTC
>NA|TRBJ2-2|TRBD2|TRBV7-9
CASSLAREKRATGELFF
TGTGCCAGCAGCTTAGCGCGGGAGAAGAGAGCTACCGGGGAGCTGTTTTTT
>NA|TRBJ1-2|NA|TRBV2
CASTREYGYTF
TGTGCCAGCACGCGGGAATATGGCTACACCTTC
>NA|TRBJ1-3|NA|TRBV18
CASSELEGNTIYF
TGTGCCAGCTCTGAACTAGAAGGAAACACCATATATTTT
>NA|TRBJ2-6|NA|TRBV7-9
CASSLVDVLTF
TGTGCCAGCAGCTTAGTAGACGTCCTGACTTTC
>NA|TRBJ2-7|NA|TRBV7-2
CASSPQPTYEQYF
TGTGCCAGCAGCCCACAGCCTACCTACGAGCAGTACTTC
>NA|TRBJ2-7|TRBD2|TRBV18
CASSPGWASGGSYEQYF
TGTGCCAGCTCACCGGGATGGGCTAGCGGGGGCTCCTACGAGCAGTACTTC
>NA|TRBJ2-1|TRBD1|TRBV7-3
CASSSTGTGGNEQFF
TGTGCCAGCAGCTCTACCGGGACAGGGGGCAATGAGCAGTTCTTC
>NA|TRBJ2-1|NA|TRBV25-1
CASSEPPGKYNEQFF
TGTGCCAGCAGTGAGCCGCCAGGGAAGTACAATGAGCAGTTCTTC
>once|TRBJ2-7|TRBD1|TRBV2
CASGKGTGYEQYF
TGTGCCAGCGGTAAGGGGACAGGTTACGAGCAGTACTTC
>NA|TRBJ1-1|NA|TRBV5-1
CASSPLDRSWAFF
TGCGCCAGCTCCCCTCTCGACAGGTCTTGGGCTTTCTTT
>NA|TRBJ2-7|TRBD2|TRBV5-1
CASANSGGRSSYEQYF
TGCGCCAGCGCCAATTCGGGGGGTCGAAGCTCCTACGAGCAGTACTTC
>NA|TRBJ1-2|NA|TRBV6-6
CASRPRGAGGYTF
TGTGCCAGCAGACCTCGGGGGGCGGGAGGCTACACCTTC
>few|TRBJ1-2|NA|TRBV6-5
CASSYSGSRGEGYTF
TGTGCCAGCAGTTACTCGGGATCCAGGGGTGAAGGCTACACCTTC
>NA|TRBJ2-7|NA|TRBV6-1
CASSVGPSGLYEQYF
TGTGCCAGCAGTGTCGGGCCCAGCGGCCTCTACGAGCAGTACTTC
>NA|TRBJ2-7|TRBD1|TRBV6-1
CASRQGVYEQYF
TGTGCCAGCAGACAGGGGGTCTACGAGCAGTACTTC
>few|TRBJ2-7|TRBD2|TRBV4-1
CASSQEVAGGSYEQYF
TGCGCCAGCAGCCAAGAGGTGGCGGGAGGCTCCTACGAGCAGTACTTC
>few|TRBJ1-2|NA|TRBV27
CASSTHLTGNGYTF
TGTGCCAGCAGTACCCACCTGACAGGTAACGGCTACACCTTC
>NA|TRBJ2-7|TRBD2|TRBV7-2
CASSLGGGGREQYF
TGTGCCAGCAGCTTAGGCGGCGGGGGGCGCGAGCAGTACTTC
>NA|TRBJ1-6|NA|TRBV5-6
CASSLRGLTNSPLHF
TGTGCCAGCAGCTTGAGGGGACTCACTAATTCACCCCTCCACTTT
>NA|TRBJ2-7|NA|TRBV6-5
CASSRDSNRVEQYF
TGTGCCAGCAGCAGGGACTCCAACCGGGTCGAGCAGTACTTC
>NA|TRBJ1-5|TRBD1|TRBV11-2
CASSSRQGHQPQHF
TGTGCCAGCAGCTCCCGACAGGGGCATCAGCCCCAGCATTTT
>NA|TRBJ2-1|NA|TRBV7-3
CASSRSYNEQFF
TGTGCCAGCAGCCGTTCCTACAATGAGCAGTTCTTC
>NA|TRBJ2-1|NA|TRBV9
CASSVGGVGFEQFF
TGTGCCAGCAGCGTAGGGGGGGTGGGTTTTGAGCAGTTCTTC
>NA|TRBJ1-2|NA|TRBV5-6
CASSLAAQGSSNYGYTF
TGTGCCAGCAGCTTGGCAGCGCAGGGCAGTTCCAACTATGGCTACACCTTC
>NA|TRBJ2-1|TRBD2|TRBV29-1
CSVGYIAGGFSYNEQFF
TGCAGCGTGGGGTACATAGCGGGAGGATTCTCCTACAATGAGCAGTTCTTC
>NA|TRBJ2-2|TRBD1|TRBV6-5
CASSSRQGMNTGELFF
TGTGCCAGCAGTTCCCGACAGGGAATGAACACCGGGGAGCTGTTTTTT